This T cell receptor (beta chain) was captured in a study of CD8 T cells in ankylosing spondylitis. As regards this clonotype: The antigen remains unidentified.

Overall study findings and caveats: A subset of motif variants has previously been described in the synovial fluid and blood of reactive arthritis. Disease-linked clones bore a CD8+ phenotype and were relatively rare in peripheral blood.

5'-RACE, quantitative and with molecular barcodes, yielded the TCR beta libraries. TCRdb passed the 5' RACE reads through MiXCR, listing each CDR3 protein once. The sample contains around 300,000 distinct CDR3 sequences, about 9.9% of which appear only once. This CDR3 is 14 amino acids long. From germline, CDR1 is SGHTA and CDR2 FQGTGA. The V end lost 4 bases, the J end lost 7 bases, and 11 bases lay between the germline ends. The TCR sequence derives from a female donor with ankylosing spondylitis or in good health (not recorded which). The chain employs TRBV7-3 and TRBJ1-6; the D gene is possibly TRBD1 (5 bases). What was sequenced was blood, either unsorted or a sorted T cell fraction (not recorded which). As DNA, the CDR3 is TGTGCCAGCAGCTCCACAGGTTGGAATTCACCCCTCCACTTT. Translating it yields CASSSTGWNSPLHF.